These 12 T cell receptor beta chains originate from one sample sequenced in a study of cytomegalovirus exposure and HLA in healthy donors (dated by TCRdb to the late 2010s). Library prep was done by the immunoSEQ multiplex PCR assay. For the multiplex PCR, a mixture combining 60 forward primers for TCR Vbeta segments and 13 reverse primers for TCR Jbeta segments was used. TCRdb holds this immuneACCESS table with in-frame rearrangements only. Some clones are missing; in checked studies, unresolved V genes explain under half, and the rest has no known cause. The sample profile shows 200,000 to 250,000 clones; about 84% of them were found once. The top ten hold 1% to 1.5% of the sample. Sample: PBMCs. Receptors were obtained from a human donor in good health.

CDR3 amino acids: CASSLEGQENSYEQYF. CDR3 coding DNA: TGTGCCAGCAGTTTAGAGGGACAGGAAAACTCCTACGAGCAGTACTTC. The V gene is TRBV27, the J gene TRBJ2-7, with TRBD1 matching over 8 bases. J lost 0 bases, V lost 2 bases, and 6 bases had no gene match. The CDR3 has 16 residues. The germline CDR1 and CDR2 sequences are MNHEY and SMNVEV (reference sequence).

This chain connects TRBV19 to TRBJ2-7; no clear D. The germline V gene encodes CDR1 LNHDA and CDR2 SQIVND (reference sequence). The V and J ends lost 3 bases and 0 bases respectively, with 6 bases between them. The CDR3 has 13 residues. This chain's CDR3 is CASSIGYSYEQYF. CDR3 sequence (DNA): TGTGCCAGTAGTATCGGGTACTCCTACGAGCAGTACTTC.

V and J are TRBV28 and TRBJ2-2; 8 bases map to TRBD1. V lost 6 bases to trimming and J lost 1 base; unmatched junction nucleotides: 7. The CDR3 has 16 residues. CDR1 is MDHEN, CDR2 SYDVKM, per germline. CDR3 sequence reads: CASSPAGTGNTGELFF. The CDR3 DNA is TGTGCCAGCAGCCCTGCCGGGACAGGGAACACCGGGGAGCTGTTTTTT. Together with reference TRBV28 and TRBJ2-2, the CDR3 gives the full variable domain: DVKVTQSSRYLVKRTGEKVFLECVQDMDHENMFWYRQDPGLGLRLIYFSYDVKMKEKGDIPEGYSVSREKKERFSLILESASTNQTSMYLCASSPAGTGNTGELFFGEGSRLTVL.

This clone was seen only once. The chain links TRBV6-4 to TRBJ1-2; perhaps TRBD1 as D (6 bases). The germline V gene has CDR1 MRHNA and CDR2 SNTAGT. The CDR3 is 13 residues long. The V end was cut by 7 bases, the J end by 7 bases, with 16 bases between. The CDR3 nucleotides are TGTGCCAGCACCGACAGGCTTCTAGGTGGCTACACCTTC. This sequence encodes CASTDRLLGGYTF.

The rearrangement uses TRBV25-1 and TRBJ2-3; TRBD2 matches at 11 bases. The trim removed 3 bases at V and 5 bases at J, leaving 4 bases unmatched. CDR1 is MGHDK and CDR2 is SYGVNS in the germline V gene. This CDR3 has 15 amino acids. CDR3 region: CASSESGTSGDTQYF. In nucleotides, the CDR3 is TGTGCCAGCAGTGAGTCCGGGACTAGCGGAGATACGCAGTATTTT. The full variable domain, completed using reference TRBV25-1 and TRBJ2-3, is EADIYQTPRYLVIGTGKKITLECSQTMGHDKMYWYQQDPGMELHLIHYSYGVNSTEKGDLSSESTVSRIRTEHFPLTLESARPSHTSQYLCASSESGTSGDTQYFGPGTRLTVL.

V is TRBV25-1 and J is TRBJ2-7, with 10 bases matching TRBD2. Germline V lookup: CDR1 MGHDK, CDR2 SYGVNS. This CDR3 is 15 amino acids long. V trimming: 5 bases; J trimming: 0 bases; junction bases outside the gene matches: 4. CDR3 residues: CASSRASGSSYEQYF. The CDR3 nucleotides read TGTGCCAGCAGTCGGGCTAGCGGGAGCTCCTACGAGCAGTACTTC.

The rearrangement links TRBV4-1 to TRBJ1-1, with TRBD1 matching over 8 bases. The V gene's germline CDR1 is MGHRA and CDR2 YSYEKL. This CDR3 has 16 amino acids. V was clipped by 0 bases and J by 6 bases; unmatched bases: 9. CDR3 coding DNA: TGCGCCAGCAGCCAAGACGTCAGGGGGCGTTTGGCTGAAGCTTTCTTT. Translated: CASSQDVRGRLAEAFF.

The chain carries TRBV6-1 and TRBJ1-5; 7 nucleotides match TRBD1. The junction had 12 bases not matched to a gene; V was cut back by 6 bases and J by 7 bases. Germline-derived CDR1 and CDR2 are MNHNS and SASEGT. The CDR3 sequence is 15 residues long. CDR3 protein: CASSITAGRGQPQHF. The CDR3, as DNA: TGTGCCAGCAGCATAACAGCGGGCAGGGGGCAGCCCCAGCATTTT.

The chain uses TRBV7-9 and TRBJ2-7; no definite D call. V shed 1 base and J shed 0 bases, with 7 bases lying between them. Germline V lookup: CDR1 SEHNR, CDR2 FQNEAQ (reference sequence). This CDR3 is built from 14 residues. The DNA of the CDR3 is TGTGCCAGCAGCTTAGATGCTAGCTCCTACGAGCAGTACTTC. Translation: CASSLDASSYEQYF.

This chain connects TRBV28 to TRBJ2-7, with D perhaps matching TRBD2 (6 bases). This CDR3 has 13 amino acids. V was cut by 5 bases and J by 2 bases, with 10 bases left in between. CDR1 is MDHEN and CDR2 is SYDVKM in the germline V gene. The CDR3 protein is CASSLGGPYEQYF. The DNA for the CDR3 is TGTGCCAGCAGTCTGGGGGGACCCTACGAGCAGTACTTC.

Concerning this clone itself: Additional DNA sequences in this sample encode the identical CDR3. The rearrangement joins TRBV27 to TRBJ2-7, with D unresolved. V was trimmed by 2 bases and J by 3 bases, leaving 5 bases between them. This CDR3 is built from 12 residues. Looked up from germline, CDR1 is MNHEY and CDR2 is SMNVEV (reference sequence). The CDR3 loop reads CASSLRGYEQYF. The CDR3 DNA reads as TGTGCCAGCAGTTTACGAGGCTACGAGCAGTACTTC.

This chain links TRBV6-6 with TRBJ2-7; TRBD1 might be the D (6 bases). The CDR3 length is 13 residues. Germline V gene lookup returns CDR1 MNHNY and CDR2 SVGAGI (reference sequence). V gave up 5 bases and J gave up 2 bases, with 10 bases separating them. This CDR3 reads CASSRQATYEQYF. The CDR3 nucleotides read TGTGCCAGCAGTCGACAGGCAACCTACGAGCAGTACTTC.